The present T cell receptor beta chain was sequenced within a study of cytomegalovirus exposure and HLA in healthy donors. Regarding the study as a whole: As confirmed in vitro, three CMV-associated chains were specific for CMV antigens.

To note about this clone: Its antigen is still unknown.

Germline lookup yields CDR1 SGHRS and CDR2 YFSETQ. V shed 1 base and J shed 6 bases, with 8 bases lying between them. The CDR3 runs to 13 residues. PCR used 60 Vbeta primers and 13 Jbeta primers. The data were produced by immunoSEQ multiplex PCR, yet TCRdb's version contains in-frame clones alone and is incomplete. Here the sample spans 110,000 to 150,000 clones, roughly two thirds being singletons. Sequenced sample: PBMCs. This clonotype originated in a human donor in good health. The chain uses TRBV5-1 and TRBJ2-1, with no clear D. In DNA form, the CDR3 reads TGCGCCAGCAGCTTGCGTTCCGTCAATGAGCAGTTCTTC. This codes for CASSLRSVNEQFF.